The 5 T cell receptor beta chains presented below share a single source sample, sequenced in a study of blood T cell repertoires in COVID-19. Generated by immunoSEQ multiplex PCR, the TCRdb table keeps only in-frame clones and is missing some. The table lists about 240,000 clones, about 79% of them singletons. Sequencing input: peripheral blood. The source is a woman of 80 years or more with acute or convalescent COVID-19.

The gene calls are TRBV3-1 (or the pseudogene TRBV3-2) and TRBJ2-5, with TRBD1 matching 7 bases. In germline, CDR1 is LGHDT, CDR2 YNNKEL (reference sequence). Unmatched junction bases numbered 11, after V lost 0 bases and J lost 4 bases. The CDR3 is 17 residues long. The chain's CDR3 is CASSQDLETGIRETQYF. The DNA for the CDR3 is TGTGCCAGCAGCCAAGATTTGGAGACAGGGATAAGAGAGACCCAGTACTTC.

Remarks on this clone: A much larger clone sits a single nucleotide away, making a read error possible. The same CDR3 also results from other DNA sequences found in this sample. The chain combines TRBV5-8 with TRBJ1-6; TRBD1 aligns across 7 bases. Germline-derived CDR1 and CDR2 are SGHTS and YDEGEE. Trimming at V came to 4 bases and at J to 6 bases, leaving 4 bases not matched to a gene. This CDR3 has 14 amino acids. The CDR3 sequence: CASSRGQANSPLHF. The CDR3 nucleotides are TGTGCCAGCAGCCGCGGACAGGCTAATTCACCCCTCCACTTT.

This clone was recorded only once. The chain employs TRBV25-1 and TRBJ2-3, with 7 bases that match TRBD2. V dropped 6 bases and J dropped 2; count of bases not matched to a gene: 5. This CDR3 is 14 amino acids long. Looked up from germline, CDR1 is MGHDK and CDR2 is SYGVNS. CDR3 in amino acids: CASRGGLATDTQYF. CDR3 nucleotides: TGTGCCAGCAGGGGGGGGTTAGCCACAGATACGCAGTATTTT.

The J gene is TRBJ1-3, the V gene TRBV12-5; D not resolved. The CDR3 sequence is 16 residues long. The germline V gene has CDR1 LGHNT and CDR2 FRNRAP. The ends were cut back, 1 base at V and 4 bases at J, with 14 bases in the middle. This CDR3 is CASGLGDPGSGNTIYF. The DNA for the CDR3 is TGTGCTAGTGGTTTGGGTGACCCCGGGTCCGGAAACACCATATATTTT.

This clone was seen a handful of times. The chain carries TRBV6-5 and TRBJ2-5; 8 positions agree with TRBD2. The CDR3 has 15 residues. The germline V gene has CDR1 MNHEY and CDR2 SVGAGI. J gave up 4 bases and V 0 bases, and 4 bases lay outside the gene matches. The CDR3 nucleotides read TGTGCCAGCAGTTACTCAACGGGGGGGCCAGAGACCCAGTACTTC. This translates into CASSYSTGGPETQYF.